Each of the 3 T cell receptor beta chains below was sequenced from the same sample in a study of shared clonotypes between healthy human individuals. Produced via immunoSEQ multiplex PCR; TCRdb's table is partial and in-frame only. The sample shows 950,000 to 1,300,000 clones, under 80% of them seen only once. The sequencing sample was made of memory CD4+ T cells sorted from blood. Regarding subset: CD45RA-negative fraction. The receptors here all came from a man younger than 35 in good health.

The chain couples TRBV7-9 to TRBJ1-5; no clear D. The ends were cut back, 5 bases at V and 3 bases at J, with 5 bases in the middle. CDR3 size: 12 residues. Per germline, CDR1 SEHNR and CDR2 FQNEAQ (reference sequence). CDR3 sequence (DNA): TGTGCCAGCAGCCCCAACAATCAGCCCCAGCATTTT. Translation: CASSPNNQPQHF.

The chain employs TRBV6-1 and TRBJ1-5; TRBD1 might be the D (6 bases). Germline V gives CDR1 MNHNS, CDR2 SASEGT. Trimming removed 4 bases at V and 7 bases at J, with 20 bases between. There are 16 residues in the CDR3. CDR3: CASSGIRGRGRQPQHF. In DNA form, the CDR3 reads TGTGCCAGCAGTGGTATCCGGGGCAGGGGAAGGCAGCCCCAGCATTTT.

This rearrangement joins TRBV5-1 to TRBJ1-4; 12 nucleotides align to TRBD1. The germline CDR1 and CDR2 sequences are SGHRS and YFSETQ. V was pared by 4 bases and J by 13 bases, with 14 bases of the junction left unmatched. This CDR3 region has 16 residues. CDR3 nucleotides: TGCGCCAGCAGCATTTCTCCGGGACAGGGGGCCGGAGGACTGTTTTTT. Encoded protein: CASSISPGQGAGGLFF. Full variable domain (outside the CDR3, taken from reference TRBV5-1 and TRBJ1-4): KAGVTQTPRYLIKTRGQQVTLSCSPISGHRSVSWYQQTPGQGLQFLFEYFSETQRNKGNFPGRFSGRQFSNSRSEMNVSTLELGDSALYLCASSISPGQGAGGLFFGSGTQLSVL.